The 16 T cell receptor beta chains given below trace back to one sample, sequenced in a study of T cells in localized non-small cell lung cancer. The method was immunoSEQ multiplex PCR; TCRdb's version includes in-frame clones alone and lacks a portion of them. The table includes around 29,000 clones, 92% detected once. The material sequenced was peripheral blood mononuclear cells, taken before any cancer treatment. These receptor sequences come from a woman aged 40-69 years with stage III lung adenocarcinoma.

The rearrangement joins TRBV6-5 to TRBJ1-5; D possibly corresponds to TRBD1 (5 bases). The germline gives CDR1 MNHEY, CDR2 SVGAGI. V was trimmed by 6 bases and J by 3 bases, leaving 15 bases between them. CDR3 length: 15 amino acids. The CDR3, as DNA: TGTGCCAGCAGCCCCGGGGCGGGGTTCAATCAGCCCCAGCATTTT. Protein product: CASSPGAGFNQPQHF.

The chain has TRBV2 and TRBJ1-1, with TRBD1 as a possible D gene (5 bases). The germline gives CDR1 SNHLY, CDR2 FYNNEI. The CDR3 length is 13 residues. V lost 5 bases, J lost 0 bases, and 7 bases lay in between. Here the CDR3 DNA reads TGTGCCAGCAGTCGACAGATGAACACTGAAGCTTTCTTT. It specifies CASSRQMNTEAFF.

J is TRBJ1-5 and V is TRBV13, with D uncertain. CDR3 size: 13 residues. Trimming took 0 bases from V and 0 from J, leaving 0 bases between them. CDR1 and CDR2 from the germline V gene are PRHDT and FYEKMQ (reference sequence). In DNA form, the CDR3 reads TGTGCCAGCAGCTTAGGTAGCAATCAGCCCCAGCATTTT. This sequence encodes CASSLGSNQPQHF.

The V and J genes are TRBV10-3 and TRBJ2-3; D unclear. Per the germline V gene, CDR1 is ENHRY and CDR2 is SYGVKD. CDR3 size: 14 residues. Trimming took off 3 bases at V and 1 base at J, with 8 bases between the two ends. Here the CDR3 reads CAISDSEGTDTQYF. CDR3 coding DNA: TGTGCCATCAGTGACTCAGAGGGCACAGATACGCAGTATTTT.

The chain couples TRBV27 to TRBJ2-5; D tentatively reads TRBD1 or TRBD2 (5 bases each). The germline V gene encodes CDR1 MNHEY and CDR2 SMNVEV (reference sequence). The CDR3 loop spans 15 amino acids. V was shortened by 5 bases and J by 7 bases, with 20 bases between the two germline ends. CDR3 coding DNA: TGTGCCAGCAGTCGCGAAGGGGACGGAGGTTGGACCCAGTACTTC. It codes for CASSREGDGGWTQYF.

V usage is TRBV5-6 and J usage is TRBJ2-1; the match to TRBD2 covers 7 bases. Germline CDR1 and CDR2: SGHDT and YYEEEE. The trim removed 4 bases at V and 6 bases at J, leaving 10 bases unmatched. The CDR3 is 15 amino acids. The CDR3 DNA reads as TGTGCCAGCAGCGAGAGCGGGAATAGGGGCAATGAGCAGTTCTTC. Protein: CASSESGNRGNEQFF.

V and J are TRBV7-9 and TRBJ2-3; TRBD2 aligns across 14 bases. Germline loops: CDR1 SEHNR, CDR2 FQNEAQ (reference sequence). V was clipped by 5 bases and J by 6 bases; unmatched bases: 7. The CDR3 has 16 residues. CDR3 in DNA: TGTGCCAGCAGCCTCGGACTAGCGGGAGGAGCGGATACGCAGTATTTT. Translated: CASSLGLAGGADTQYF.

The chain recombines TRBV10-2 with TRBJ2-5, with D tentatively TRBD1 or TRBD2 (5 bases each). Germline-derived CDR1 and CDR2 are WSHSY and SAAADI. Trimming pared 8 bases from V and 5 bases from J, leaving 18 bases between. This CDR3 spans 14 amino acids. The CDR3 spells CASGSPWDAETQYF. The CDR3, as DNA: TGCGCCAGCGGATCCCCCTGGGACGCGGAGACCCAGTACTTC.

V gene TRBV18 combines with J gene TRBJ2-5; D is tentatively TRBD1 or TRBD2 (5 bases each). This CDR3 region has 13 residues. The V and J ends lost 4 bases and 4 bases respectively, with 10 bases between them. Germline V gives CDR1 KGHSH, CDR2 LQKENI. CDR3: CASSRDGPETQYF. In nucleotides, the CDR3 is TGTGCCAGCTCACGGGACGGCCCAGAGACCCAGTACTTC.

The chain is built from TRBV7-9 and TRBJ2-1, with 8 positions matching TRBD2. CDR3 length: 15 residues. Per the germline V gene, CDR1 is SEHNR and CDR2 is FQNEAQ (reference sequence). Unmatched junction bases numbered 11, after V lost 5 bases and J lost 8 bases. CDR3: CASSPGLGPEDEQFF. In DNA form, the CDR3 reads TGTGCCAGCAGCCCGGGACTAGGGCCAGAAGATGAGCAGTTCTTC.

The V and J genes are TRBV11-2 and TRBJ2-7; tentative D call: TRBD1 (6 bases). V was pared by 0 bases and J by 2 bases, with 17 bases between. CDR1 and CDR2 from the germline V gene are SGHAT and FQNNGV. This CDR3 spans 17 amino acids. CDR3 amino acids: CASSLDFWGSGAYEQYF. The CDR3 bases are TGTGCCAGCAGCTTAGATTTTTGGGGGTCAGGGGCCTACGAGCAGTACTTC.

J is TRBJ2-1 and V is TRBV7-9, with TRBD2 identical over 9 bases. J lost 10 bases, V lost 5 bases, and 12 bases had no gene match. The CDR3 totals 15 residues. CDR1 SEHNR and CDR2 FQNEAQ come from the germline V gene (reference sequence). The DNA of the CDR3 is TGTGCCAGCAGCGCTATTCGCGGGGGGGCCGGGGAGCAGTTCTTC. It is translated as CASSAIRGGAGEQFF.

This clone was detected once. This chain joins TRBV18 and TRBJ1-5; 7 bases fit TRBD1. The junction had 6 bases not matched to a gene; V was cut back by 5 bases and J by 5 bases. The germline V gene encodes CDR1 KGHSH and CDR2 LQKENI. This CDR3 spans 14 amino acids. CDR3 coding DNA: TGTGCCAGCTCAGTACAGGGGCTGGATCAGCCCCAGCATTTT. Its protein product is CASSVQGLDQPQHF.

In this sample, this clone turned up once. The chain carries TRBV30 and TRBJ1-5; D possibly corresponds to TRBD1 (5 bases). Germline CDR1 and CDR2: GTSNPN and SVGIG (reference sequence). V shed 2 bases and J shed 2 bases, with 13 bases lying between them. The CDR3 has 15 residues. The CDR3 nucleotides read TGTGCCTGGAGTCTGGCGGGGGGGGGCAATCAGCCCCAGCATTTT. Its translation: CAWSLAGGGNQPQHF.

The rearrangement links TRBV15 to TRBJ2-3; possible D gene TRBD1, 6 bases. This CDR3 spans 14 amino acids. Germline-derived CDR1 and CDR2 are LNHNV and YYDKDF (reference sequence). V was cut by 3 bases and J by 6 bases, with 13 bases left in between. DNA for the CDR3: TGTGCCACCAGCAGGAAAATACAGGGCGATACGCAGTATTTT. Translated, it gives CATSRKIQGDTQYF.

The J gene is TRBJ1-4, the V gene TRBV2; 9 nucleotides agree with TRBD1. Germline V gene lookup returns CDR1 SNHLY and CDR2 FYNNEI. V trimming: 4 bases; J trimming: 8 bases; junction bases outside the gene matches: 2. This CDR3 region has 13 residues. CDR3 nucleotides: TGTGCCAGCAGTGGACAGGGGGAAGAAAAACTGTTTTTT. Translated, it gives CASSGQGEEKLFF.